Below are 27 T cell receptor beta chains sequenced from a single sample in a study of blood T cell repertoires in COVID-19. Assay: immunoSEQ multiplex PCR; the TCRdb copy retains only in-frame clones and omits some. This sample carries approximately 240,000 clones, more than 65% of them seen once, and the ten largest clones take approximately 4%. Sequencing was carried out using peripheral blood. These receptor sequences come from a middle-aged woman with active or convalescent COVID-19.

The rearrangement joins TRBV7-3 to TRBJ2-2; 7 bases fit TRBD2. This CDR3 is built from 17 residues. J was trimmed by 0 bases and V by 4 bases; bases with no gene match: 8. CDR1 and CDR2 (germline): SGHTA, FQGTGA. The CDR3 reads CASSSAVAGANTGELFF. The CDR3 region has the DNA TGTGCCAGCAGCTCGGCGGTGGCGGGGGCGAACACCGGGGAGCTGTTTTTT.

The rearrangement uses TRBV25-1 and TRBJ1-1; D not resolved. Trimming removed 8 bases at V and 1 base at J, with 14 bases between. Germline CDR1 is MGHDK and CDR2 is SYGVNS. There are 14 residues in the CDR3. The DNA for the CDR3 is TGTGCCAGCGCTGGGCGGGCATGGAACACTGAAGCTTTCTTT. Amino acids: CASAGRAWNTEAFF.

The CDR3, as DNA: TGTGCCAGCAGCCGCACCACAGACAGGGGAGAAGCTTTCTTT. Translated: CASSRTTDRGEAFF. The chain has TRBV9 and TRBJ1-1; 8 nucleotides match TRBD1. Per germline, CDR1 SGDLS and CDR2 YYNGEE. The J segment lost 8 bases and the V segment lost 4 bases, leaving 10 bases of the junction unmatched. This CDR3 has 14 residues.

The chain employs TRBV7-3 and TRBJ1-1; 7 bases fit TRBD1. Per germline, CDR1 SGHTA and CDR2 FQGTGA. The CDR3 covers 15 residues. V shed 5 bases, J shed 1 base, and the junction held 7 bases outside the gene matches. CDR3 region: CASSPRDSPNTEAFF. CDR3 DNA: TGTGCCAGCAGCCCCCGGGACAGCCCGAACACTGAAGCTTTCTTT.

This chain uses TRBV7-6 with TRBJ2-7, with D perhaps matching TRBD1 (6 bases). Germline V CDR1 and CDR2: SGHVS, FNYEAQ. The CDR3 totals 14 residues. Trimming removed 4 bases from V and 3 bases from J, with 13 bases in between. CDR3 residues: CASSWSGVFYEQYF. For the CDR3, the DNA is TGTGCCAGCAGCTGGTCAGGGGTTTTCTACGAGCAGTACTTC.

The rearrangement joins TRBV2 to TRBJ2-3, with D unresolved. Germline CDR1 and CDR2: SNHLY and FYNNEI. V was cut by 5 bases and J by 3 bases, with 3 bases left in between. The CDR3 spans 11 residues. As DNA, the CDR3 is TGTGCCAGCAGTACAACAGATACGCAGTATTTT. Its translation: CASSTTDTQYF.

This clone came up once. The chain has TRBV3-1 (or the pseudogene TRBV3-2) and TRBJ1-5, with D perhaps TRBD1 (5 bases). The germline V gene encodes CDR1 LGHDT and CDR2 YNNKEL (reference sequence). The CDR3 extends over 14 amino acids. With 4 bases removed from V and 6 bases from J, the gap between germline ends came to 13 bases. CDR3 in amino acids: CASSPLAGVQPQHF. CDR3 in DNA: TGTGCCAGCAGCCCCCTCGCGGGGGTTCAGCCCCAGCATTTT.

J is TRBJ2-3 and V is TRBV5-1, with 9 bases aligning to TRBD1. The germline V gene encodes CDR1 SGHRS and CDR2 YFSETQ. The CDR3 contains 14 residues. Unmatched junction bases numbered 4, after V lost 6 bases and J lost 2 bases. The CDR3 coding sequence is TGCGCCAGCATGCGGGACAGGGTCACAGATACGCAGTATTTT. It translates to CASMRDRVTDTQYF.

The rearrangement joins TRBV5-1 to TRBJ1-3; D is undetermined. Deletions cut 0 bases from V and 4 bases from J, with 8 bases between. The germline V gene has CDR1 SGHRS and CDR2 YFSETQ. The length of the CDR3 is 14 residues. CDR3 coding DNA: TGCGCCAGCAGCTTGGACAGTTTCGGAAACACCATATATTTT. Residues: CASSLDSFGNTIYF.

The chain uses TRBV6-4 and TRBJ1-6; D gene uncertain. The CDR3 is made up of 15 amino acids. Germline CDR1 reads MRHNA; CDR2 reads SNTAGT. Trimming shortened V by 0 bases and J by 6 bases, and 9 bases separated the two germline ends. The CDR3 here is CASSDSRARNSPLHF. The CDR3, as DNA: TGTGCCAGCAGTGACTCGAGGGCGCGTAATTCACCCCTCCACTTT.

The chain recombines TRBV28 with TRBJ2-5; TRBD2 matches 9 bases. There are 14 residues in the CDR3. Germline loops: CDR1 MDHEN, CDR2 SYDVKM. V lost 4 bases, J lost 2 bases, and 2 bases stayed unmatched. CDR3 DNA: TGTGCCAGCAGTTCCAGCGGGGGGCAAGAGACCCAGTACTTC. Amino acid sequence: CASSSSGGQETQYF.

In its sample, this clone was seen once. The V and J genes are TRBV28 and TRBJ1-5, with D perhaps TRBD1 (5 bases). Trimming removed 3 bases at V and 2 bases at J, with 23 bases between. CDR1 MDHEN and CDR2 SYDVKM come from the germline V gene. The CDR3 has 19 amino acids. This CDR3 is CASSFNAFREDVGNQPQHF. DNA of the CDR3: TGTGCCAGCAGTTTTAACGCTTTCAGGGAGGACGTAGGCAATCAGCCCCAGCATTTT. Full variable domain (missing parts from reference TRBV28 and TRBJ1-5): DVKVTQSSRYLVKRTGEKVFLECVQDMDHENMFWYRQDPGLGLRLIYFSYDVKMKEKGDIPEGYSVSREKKERFSLILESASTNQTSMYLCASSFNAFREDVGNQPQHFGDGTRLSIL.

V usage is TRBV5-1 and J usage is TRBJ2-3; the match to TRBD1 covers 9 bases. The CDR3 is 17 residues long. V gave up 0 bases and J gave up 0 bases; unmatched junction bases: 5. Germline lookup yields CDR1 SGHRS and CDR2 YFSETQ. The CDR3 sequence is CASSLEGTGRSTDTQYF. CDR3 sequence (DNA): TGCGCCAGCAGCTTGGAAGGGACAGGGCGAAGCACAGATACGCAGTATTTT.

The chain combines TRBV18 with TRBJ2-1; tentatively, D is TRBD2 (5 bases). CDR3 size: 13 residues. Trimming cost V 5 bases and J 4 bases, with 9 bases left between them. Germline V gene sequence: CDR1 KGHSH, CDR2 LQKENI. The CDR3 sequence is CASSYGEYNEQFF. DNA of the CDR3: TGTGCCAGCTCATACGGGGAGTACAATGAGCAGTTCTTC.

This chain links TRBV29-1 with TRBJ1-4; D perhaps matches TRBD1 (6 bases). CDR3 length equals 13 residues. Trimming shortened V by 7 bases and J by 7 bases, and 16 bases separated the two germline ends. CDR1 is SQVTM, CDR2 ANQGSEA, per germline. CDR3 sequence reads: CSAKQGEGEKLFF. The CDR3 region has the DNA TGCAGCGCTAAACAGGGCGAGGGTGAAAAACTGTTTTTT.

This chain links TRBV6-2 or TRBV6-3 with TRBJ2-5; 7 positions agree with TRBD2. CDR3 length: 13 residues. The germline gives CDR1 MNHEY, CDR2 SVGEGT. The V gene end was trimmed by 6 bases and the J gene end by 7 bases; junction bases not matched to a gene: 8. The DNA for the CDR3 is TGTGCCAGCAGCTCCCCCTGGGGGGGGACCCAGTACTTC. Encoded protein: CASSSPWGGTQYF.

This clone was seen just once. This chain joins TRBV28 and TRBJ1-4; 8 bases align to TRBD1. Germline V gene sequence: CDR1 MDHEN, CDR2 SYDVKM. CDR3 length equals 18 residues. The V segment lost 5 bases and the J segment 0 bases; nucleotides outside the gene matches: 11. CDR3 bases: TGTGCCAGCAGTGACCGGGACAGGTGGAAGTCAACTAATGAAAAACTGTTTTTT. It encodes CASSDRDRWKSTNEKLFF.

Here the CDR3 DNA reads TGTGCCAGCAGTTTATATCGATCCCGGGGCAATCAGCCCCAGCATTTT. Translated: CASSLYRSRGNQPQHF. The rearrangement links TRBV28 to TRBJ1-5; the D is unclear. Germline-derived CDR1 and CDR2 are MDHEN and SYDVKM. The ends were cut back, 1 base at V and 2 bases at J, with 12 bases in the middle. The CDR3 is 16 amino acids.

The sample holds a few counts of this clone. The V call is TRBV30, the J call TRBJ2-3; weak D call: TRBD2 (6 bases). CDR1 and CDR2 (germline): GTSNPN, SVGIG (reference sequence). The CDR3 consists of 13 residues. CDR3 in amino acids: CAWDGGYTDTQYF. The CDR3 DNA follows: TGTGCGTGGGACGGGGGTTACACAGATACGCAGTATTTT.

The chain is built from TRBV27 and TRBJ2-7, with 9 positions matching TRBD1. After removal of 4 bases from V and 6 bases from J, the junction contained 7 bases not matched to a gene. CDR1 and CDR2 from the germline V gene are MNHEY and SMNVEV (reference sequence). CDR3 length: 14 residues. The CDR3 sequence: CASSSGTGMGEQYF. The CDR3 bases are TGTGCCAGCAGTTCCGGGACAGGGATGGGCGAGCAGTACTTC.

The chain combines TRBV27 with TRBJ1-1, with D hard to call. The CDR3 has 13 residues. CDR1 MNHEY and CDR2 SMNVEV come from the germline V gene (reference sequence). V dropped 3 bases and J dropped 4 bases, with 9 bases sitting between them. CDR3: CASSLSVLTEAFF. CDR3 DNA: TGTGCCAGCAGTTTGTCGGTTCTCACTGAAGCTTTCTTT.

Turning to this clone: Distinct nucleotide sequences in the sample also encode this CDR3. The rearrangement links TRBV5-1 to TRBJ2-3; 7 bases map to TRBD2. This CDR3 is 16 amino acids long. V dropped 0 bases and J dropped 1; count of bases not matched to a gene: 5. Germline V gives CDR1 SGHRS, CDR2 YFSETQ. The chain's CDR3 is CASSLEVAGGTDTQYF. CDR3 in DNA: TGCGCCAGCAGCTTGGAGGTGGCGGGGGGCACAGATACGCAGTATTTT.

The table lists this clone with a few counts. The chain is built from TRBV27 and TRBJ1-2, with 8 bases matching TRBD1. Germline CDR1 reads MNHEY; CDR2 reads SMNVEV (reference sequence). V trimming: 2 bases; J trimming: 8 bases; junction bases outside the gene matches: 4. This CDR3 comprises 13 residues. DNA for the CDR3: TGTGCCAGCAGTTTAGGACAGGGTGGCGGCTACACCTTC. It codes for CASSLGQGGGYTF.

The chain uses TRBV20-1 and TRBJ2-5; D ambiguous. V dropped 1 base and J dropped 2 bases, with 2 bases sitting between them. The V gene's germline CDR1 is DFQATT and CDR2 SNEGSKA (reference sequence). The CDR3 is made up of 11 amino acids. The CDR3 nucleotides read TGCAGTGCTAGAGTACAAGAGACCCAGTACTTC. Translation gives CSARVQETQYF.

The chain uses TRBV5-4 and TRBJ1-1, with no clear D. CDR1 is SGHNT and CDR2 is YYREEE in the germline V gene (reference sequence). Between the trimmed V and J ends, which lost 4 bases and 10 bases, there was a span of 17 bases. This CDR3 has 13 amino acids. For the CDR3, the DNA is TGTGCCAGCAGCCCGGGTATGGAGGTAGGAGCTTTCTTT. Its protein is CASSPGMEVGAFF.

For the CDR3, the DNA is TGTGCCAGCAATGCGGGGGGGGCTGAGACCCAGTACTTC. Amino acid sequence: CASNAGGAETQYF. J is TRBJ2-5 and V is TRBV2, with 9 bases matching TRBD2. V gave up 7 bases and J gave up 5 bases; unmatched junction bases: 5. Germline CDR1 SNHLY, CDR2 FYNNEI. The CDR3 has 13 amino acids.

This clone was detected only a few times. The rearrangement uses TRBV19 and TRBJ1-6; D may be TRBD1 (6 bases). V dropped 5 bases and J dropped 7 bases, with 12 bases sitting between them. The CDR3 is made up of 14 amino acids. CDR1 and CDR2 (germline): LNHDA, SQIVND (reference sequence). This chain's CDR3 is CASSFRGGNSPLHF. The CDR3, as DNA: TGTGCCAGTAGTTTCCGCGGGGGCAATTCACCCCTCCACTTT.